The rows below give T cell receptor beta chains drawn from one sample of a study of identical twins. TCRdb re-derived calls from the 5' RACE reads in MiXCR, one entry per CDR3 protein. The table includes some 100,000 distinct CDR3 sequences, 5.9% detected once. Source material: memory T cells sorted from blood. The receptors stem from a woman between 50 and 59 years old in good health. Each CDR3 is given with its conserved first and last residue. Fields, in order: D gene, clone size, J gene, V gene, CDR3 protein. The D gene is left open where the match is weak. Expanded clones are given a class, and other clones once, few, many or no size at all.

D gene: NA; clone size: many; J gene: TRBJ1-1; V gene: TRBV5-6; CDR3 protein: CASSFGGDRDTEVFF
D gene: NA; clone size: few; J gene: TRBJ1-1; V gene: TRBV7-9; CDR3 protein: CASSHAAGPNTEAFF
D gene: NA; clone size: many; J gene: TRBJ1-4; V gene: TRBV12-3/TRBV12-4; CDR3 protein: CASSLLGHGEKLFF
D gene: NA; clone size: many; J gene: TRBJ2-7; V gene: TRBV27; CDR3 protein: CASSFHPLISYEQYF
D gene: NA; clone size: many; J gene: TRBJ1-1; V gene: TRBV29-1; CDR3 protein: CSVFWVNTEAFF
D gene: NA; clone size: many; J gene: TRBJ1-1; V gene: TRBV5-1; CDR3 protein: CASSLGRPNTEAFF
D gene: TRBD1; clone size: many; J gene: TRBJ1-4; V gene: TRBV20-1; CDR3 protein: CSAPATGTVGEKLFF
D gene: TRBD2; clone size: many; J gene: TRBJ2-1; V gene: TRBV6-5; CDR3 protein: CASSYSSALASSYNEQFF
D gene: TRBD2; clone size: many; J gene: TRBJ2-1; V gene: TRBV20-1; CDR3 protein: CSARDITSGVLEEQFF
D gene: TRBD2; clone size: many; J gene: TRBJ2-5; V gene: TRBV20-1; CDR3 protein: CSASSMLAGGKETQYF
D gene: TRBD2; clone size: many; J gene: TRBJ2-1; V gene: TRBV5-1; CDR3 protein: CASTSGRALFGSYNEQFF
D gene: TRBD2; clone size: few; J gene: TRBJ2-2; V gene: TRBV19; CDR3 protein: CASSIAGGVAGELFF
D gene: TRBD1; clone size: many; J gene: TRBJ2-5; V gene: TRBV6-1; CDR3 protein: CASRSQGSWETQYF
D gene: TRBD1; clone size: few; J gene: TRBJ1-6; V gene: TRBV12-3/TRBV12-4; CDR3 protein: CASSSQGGYNSPLHF
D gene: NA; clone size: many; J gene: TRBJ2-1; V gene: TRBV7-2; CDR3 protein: CATAGASSYNEQFF
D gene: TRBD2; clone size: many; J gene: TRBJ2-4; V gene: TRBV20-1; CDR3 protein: CSVHLPGTSGRTAKNIQYF
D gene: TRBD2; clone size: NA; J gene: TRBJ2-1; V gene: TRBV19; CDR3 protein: CASSPLLADNEQFF
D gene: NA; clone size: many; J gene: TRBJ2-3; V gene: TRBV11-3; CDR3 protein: CASSLIGTDTQYF
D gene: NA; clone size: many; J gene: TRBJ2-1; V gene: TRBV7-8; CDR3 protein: CASSLGRALLF
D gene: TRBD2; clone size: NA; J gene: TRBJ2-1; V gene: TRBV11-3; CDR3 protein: CASSGLRGGYNEQFF
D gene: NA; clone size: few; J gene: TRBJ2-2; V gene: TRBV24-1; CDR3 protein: CATGEQGRTGELFF
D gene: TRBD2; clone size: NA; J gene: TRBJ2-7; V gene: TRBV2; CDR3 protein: CASQTAFAGGEQYF
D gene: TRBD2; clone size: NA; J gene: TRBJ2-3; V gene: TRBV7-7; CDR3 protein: CASSMDSGIADTQYF
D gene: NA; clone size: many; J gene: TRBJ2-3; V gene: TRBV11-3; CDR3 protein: CASRSSTTDTQYF
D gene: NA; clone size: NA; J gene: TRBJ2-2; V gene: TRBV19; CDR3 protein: CASSISGLGELFF
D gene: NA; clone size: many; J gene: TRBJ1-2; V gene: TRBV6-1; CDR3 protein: CASSEVDSARGYTF
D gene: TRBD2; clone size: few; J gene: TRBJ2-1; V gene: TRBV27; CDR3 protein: CASSLPSLAGGPHEQFF
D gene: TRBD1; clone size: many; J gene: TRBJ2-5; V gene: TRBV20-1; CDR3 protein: CSATNRGETQYF
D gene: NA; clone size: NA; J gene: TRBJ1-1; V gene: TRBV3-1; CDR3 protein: CASSQGGAIVGATEAFF
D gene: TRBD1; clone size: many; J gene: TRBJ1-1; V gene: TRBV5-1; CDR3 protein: CASSPDRGNTEAFF
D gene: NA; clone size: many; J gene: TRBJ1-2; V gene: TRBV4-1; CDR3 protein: CASGASRAYGYTF
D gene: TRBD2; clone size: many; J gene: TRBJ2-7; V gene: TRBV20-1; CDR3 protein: CSARGTSGYEQYF
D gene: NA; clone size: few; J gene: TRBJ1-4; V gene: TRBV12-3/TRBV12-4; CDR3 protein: CASTPARGEKLFF
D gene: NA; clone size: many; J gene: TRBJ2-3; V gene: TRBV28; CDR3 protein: CASSAPSALTDTQYF
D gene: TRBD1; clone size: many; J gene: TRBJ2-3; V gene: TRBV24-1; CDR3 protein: CATSEPGQGSDTQYF
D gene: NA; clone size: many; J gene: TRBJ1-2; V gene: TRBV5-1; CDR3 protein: CASSLAGGSGYTF
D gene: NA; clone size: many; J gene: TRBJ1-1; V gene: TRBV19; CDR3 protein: CASSINGGMNTEAFF
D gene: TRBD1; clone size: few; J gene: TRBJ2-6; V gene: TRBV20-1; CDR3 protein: CSARETGGTGANVLTF
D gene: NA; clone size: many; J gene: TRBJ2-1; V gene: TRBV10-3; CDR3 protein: CAIRGGGSSYNEQFF
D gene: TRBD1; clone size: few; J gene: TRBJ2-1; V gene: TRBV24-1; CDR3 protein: CATSDPGQPYNEQFF
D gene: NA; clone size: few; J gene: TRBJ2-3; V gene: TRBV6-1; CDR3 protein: CASGAGGFSTDTQYF
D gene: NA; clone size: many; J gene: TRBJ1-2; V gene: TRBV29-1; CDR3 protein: CSGVGGGYGYTF
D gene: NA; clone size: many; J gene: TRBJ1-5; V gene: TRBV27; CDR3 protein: CASSLKGRYSNQPQHF
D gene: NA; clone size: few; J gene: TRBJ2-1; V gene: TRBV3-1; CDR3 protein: CASSQGGNYNEQFF
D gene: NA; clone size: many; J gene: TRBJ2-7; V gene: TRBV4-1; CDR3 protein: CASSRGPIGSSLEQYF
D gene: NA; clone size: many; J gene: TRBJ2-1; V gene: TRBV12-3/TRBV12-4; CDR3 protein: CASSQTGNEQFF
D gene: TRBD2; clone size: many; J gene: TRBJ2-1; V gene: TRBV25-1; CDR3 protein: CASSVLAGGGYNEQFF
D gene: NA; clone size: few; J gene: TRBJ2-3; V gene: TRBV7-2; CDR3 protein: CASSLERTGLDTQYF
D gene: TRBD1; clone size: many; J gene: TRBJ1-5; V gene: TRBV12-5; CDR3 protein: CASGLMAGGRDQPQHF